The clone carrying this TCR beta chain was observed at least ten times. Its antigen is not identified. This record belongs to a study of prognosis after radiotherapy for stage I lung cancer. Points from the study as a whole: The study found that unique TCR clone counts fell after stereotactic body radiation therapy, median around 10,000 versus 6,900. Post-treatment Shannon entropy following stereotactic body radiation therapy was lower among patients who developed distant metastases.

The germline V gene has CDR1 DFQATT and CDR2 SNEGSKA (reference sequence). The germline V and J ends were trimmed by 6 bases and 4 bases, with 12 bases remaining between them. The CDR3 consists of 12 residues. Multiplex PCR, run in two rounds, amplified TCR beta CDR3 from genomic DNA. Primers (each specific to one TRBV or TRBJ gene) were used in first-round PCR. TCRdb re-called the multiplex PCR reads with MiXCR, one entry per CDR3 protein. The sample carries some 38,000 distinct CDR3 sequences, less than 25% recorded once. The sequences come from PBMCs, collected before or after stereotactic body radiation therapy (not recorded which). This chain uses TRBV20-1 with TRBJ1-1; TRBD1 might be the D (6 bases). The origin of this receptor is a donor at least 50 years old with non-small cell lung cancer. For the CDR3, the DNA is TGCAGTGCCGTAGGGGGGGCCACTGAAGCTTTCTTT. This codes for CSAVGGATEAFF.